The source of this T cell receptor (beta chain) is a study of naive and memory T cell subsets. Two oligonucleotides, mixed equimolar, formed the beta constant-region primer covering TRBC1 and TRBC2. A single record per CDR3 protein comes from TCRdb applying MiXCR to the UMI-ligation and nested PCR reads. This sample has 120,000 to 150,000 distinct CDR3 sequences, with more than 15% found just once. Unmatched junction bases numbered 4, after V lost 4 bases and J lost 0 bases. Germline lookup yields CDR1 DFQATT and CDR2 SNEGSKA (reference sequence). The CDR3 is made up of 16 amino acids. This clonotype appeared many times.

This TCR came from a human donor in good health. V usage is TRBV20-1 and J usage is TRBJ2-3; 13 bases agree with TRBD2. Sequenced: naive CD4+ T cells from blood. The CDR3 region has the DNA TGCAGTGCTATAAGACTAGCGGGAGGTAGCACAGATACGCAGTATTTT. It specifies CSAIRLAGGSTDTQYF.